Listed here are 14 T cell receptor beta chains from one sample, sequenced in a study of blood T cell repertoires in COVID-19. Assay used: immunoSEQ multiplex PCR; TCRdb lists only in-frame clones, some missing. The sample shows about 210,000 clones, approximately 80% of them seen only once. Sequences were obtained from PBMCs or T cells enriched from blood (not recorded which). The receptor set was obtained from a young man with acute COVID-19.

V and J are TRBV19 and TRBJ1-2, with 7 bases that match TRBD1. J was trimmed by 0 bases and V by 5 bases; bases with no gene match: 6. Germline-derived CDR1 and CDR2 are LNHDA and SQIVND (reference sequence). The CDR3 loop spans 15 amino acids. For the CDR3, the DNA is TGTGCCAGTAGTGGAGGGGGCAGTTCTAACTATGGCTACACCTTC. Encoded protein: CASSGGGSSNYGYTF.

The rearrangement uses TRBV7-9 and TRBJ2-5; no clear D. The length of the CDR3 is 13 residues. CDR1 and CDR2 (germline): SEHNR, FQNEAQ (reference sequence). The V gene lost 3 bases and the J gene lost 5 bases, with 10 bases spanning the gap. In DNA, the CDR3 is TGTGCCAGCAGCTTGCAGGTCCGGGAGACCCAGTACTTC. Translating gives CASSLQVRETQYF. Filled out from reference TRBV7-9 and TRBJ2-5, the complete variable domain reads DTGVSQNPRHKITKRGQNVTFRCDPISEHNRLYWYRQTLGQGPEFLTYFQNEAQLEKSRLLSDRFSAERPKGSFSTLEIQRTEQGDSAMYLCASSLQVRETQYFGPGTRLLVL.

The V gene is TRBV6-1, the J gene TRBJ1-2, with TRBD1 matching 7 bases. Trimming removed 1 base from V and 6 bases from J; junction bases left unmatched: 8. Germline V CDR1 and CDR2: MNHNS, SASEGT. The CDR3 extends over 15 amino acids. CDR3: CASSEGTGAFDGYTF. CDR3 in DNA: TGTGCCAGCAGTGAAGGAACAGGGGCGTTTGATGGCTACACCTTC.

V and J are TRBV2 and TRBJ2-1; maybe TRBD2 (6 bases). The germline V and J ends were trimmed by 2 bases and 8 bases, with 16 bases remaining between them. The CDR3 runs 15 residues. Germline loops: CDR1 SNHLY, CDR2 FYNNEI. CDR3 coding DNA: TGTGCCAGCAGTGAAAACTTGGTACGCGGGGATGAGCAGTTCTTC. Residues: CASSENLVRGDEQFF.

The chain uses TRBV11-1 and TRBJ1-1; the D gene is possibly TRBD1 (6 bases). With 3 bases removed from V and 1 base from J, the gap between germline ends came to 15 bases. Germline loops: CDR1 SGHAT, CDR2 FQDESV (reference sequence). CDR3 length: 16 residues. CDR3 sequence (DNA): TGTGCCAGCAGCTTGGTAAAGCGGGGGCAGAACACTGAAGCTTTCTTT. It specifies CASSLVKRGQNTEAFF.

The V gene is TRBV10-1, the J gene TRBJ2-1; maybe TRBD1 (6 bases). The ends were cut back, 0 bases at V and 10 bases at J, with 7 bases in the middle. CDR1 is WNHNN and CDR2 is SYGVQD in the germline V gene (reference sequence). This CDR3 has 12 residues. CDR3 sequence: CASSESTGEQFF. In DNA, the CDR3 is TGCGCCAGCAGTGAGTCGACAGGCGAGCAGTTCTTC.

This clone appeared a single time. The genes are TRBV5-1 and TRBJ2-5, with 9 positions matching TRBD1. CDR1 is SGHRS and CDR2 is YFSETQ in the germline V gene. This CDR3 is 16 amino acids long. V was clipped by 0 bases and J by 3 bases; unmatched bases: 6. The DNA of the CDR3 is TGCGCCAGCAGCTTGGCCTTGAGACAGGGGGAAGAGACCCAGTACTTC. Residues: CASSLALRQGEETQYF. Based on the CDR3 plus reference TRBV5-1 and TRBJ2-5, the full variable domain is KAGVTQTPRYLIKTRGQQVTLSCSPISGHRSVSWYQQTPGQGLQFLFEYFSETQRNKGNFPGRFSGRQFSNSRSEMNVSTLELGDSALYLCASSLALRQGEETQYFGPGTRLLVL.

CDR3 nucleotide sequence: TGCAGCGTTAGGGATAACAGGGGTGACGAAAAACTGTTTTTT. Its protein is CSVRDNRGDEKLFF. The chain couples TRBV29-1 to TRBJ1-4; 7 positions match TRBD1. This CDR3 has 14 amino acids. The junction had 11 bases not matched to a gene; V was cut back by 5 bases and J by 8 bases. Germline V gene data show CDR1 as SQVTM and CDR2 as ANQGSEA.

The chain links TRBV5-1 to TRBJ2-2; the match to TRBD1 covers 9 bases. V was pared by 0 bases and J by 4 bases, with 4 bases of the junction left unmatched. Germline V gene sequence: CDR1 SGHRS, CDR2 YFSETQ. The CDR3 is 16 amino acids. The DNA for the CDR3 is TGCGCCAGCAGCTTGGGGGACAGGGCTACCACCGGGGAGCTGTTTTTT. Amino acids: CASSLGDRATTGELFF.

A few counts support this clone. This chain joins TRBV28 and TRBJ2-7, with D maybe TRBD2 (5 bases). Trimming pared 5 bases from V and 2 bases from J, leaving 13 bases between. Germline V gene lookup returns CDR1 MDHEN and CDR2 SYDVKM. The CDR3 has 14 residues. Here the CDR3 DNA reads TGTGCCAGCAGTAGTTCGGGGAGCACCTACGAGCAGTACTTC. Amino acids: CASSSSGSTYEQYF. Variable domain in full (rest from reference TRBV28 and TRBJ2-7): DVKVTQSSRYLVKRTGEKVFLECVQDMDHENMFWYRQDPGLGLRLIYFSYDVKMKEKGDIPEGYSVSREKKERFSLILESASTNQTSMYLCASSSSGSTYEQYFGPGTRLTVT.

V is TRBV5-6 and J is TRBJ1-1; 10 bases match TRBD1. The V segment lost 4 bases and the J segment 1 base; nucleotides outside the gene matches: 13. CDR1 and CDR2 (germline): SGHDT, YYEEEE. The length of the CDR3 is 18 residues. The CDR3 is CASSGDRGAPSWNTEAFF. DNA for the CDR3: TGTGCCAGCAGCGGGGACAGGGGAGCTCCTTCCTGGAACACTGAAGCTTTCTTT.

The chain recombines TRBV3-1 (or the pseudogene TRBV3-2) with TRBJ1-3; no clear D. The V gene lost 0 bases and the J gene lost 7 bases, with 13 bases spanning the gap. From germline, CDR1 is LGHDT and CDR2 YNNKEL (reference sequence). This CDR3 has 15 amino acids. The CDR3 DNA reads as TGTGCCAGCAGCCAAGATTTTGGGTCTAGGAACACCATATATTTT. Amino acids: CASSQDFGSRNTIYF.

J is TRBJ1-2 and V is TRBV14; D is undetermined. V lost 3 bases to trimming and J lost 1 base, with 6 bases between them. Germline CDR1 SGHDN, CDR2 FVKESK. The CDR3 contains 13 residues. Here the CDR3 reads CASSQSYNYGYTF. As DNA, the CDR3 is TGTGCCAGCAGCCAGAGCTATAACTATGGCTACACCTTC. Full variable domain (rest looked up from reference TRBV14 and TRBJ1-2): EAGVTQFPSHSVIEKGQTVTLRCDPISGHDNLYWYRRVMGKEIKFLLHFVKESKQDESGMPNNRFLAERTGGTYSTLKVQPAELEDSGVYFCASSQSYNYGYTFGSGTRLTVV.

This clone was observed a single time. J is TRBJ2-7 and V is TRBV7-3; no firm D call. The germline gives CDR1 SGHTA, CDR2 FQGTGA. Trimming removed 0 bases from V and 6 bases from J, with 9 bases in between. This CDR3 has 13 amino acids. Here the CDR3 reads CASSLTYLSEQYF. CDR3 DNA sequence: TGTGCCAGCAGCTTAACCTACCTTAGCGAGCAGTACTTC.